These 5 T cell receptor beta chains were sequenced from one sample in a study of T cells in tumors after PD-1 blockade. Assay: immunoSEQ multiplex PCR; the TCRdb copy retains only in-frame clones and omits some. The sample shows 4,800 or so clones, less than 80% of them seen only once. The input for sequencing was tumor tissue, taken after anti-PD-1 treatment. The source of these receptors is a human donor with basal cell carcinoma.

This chain links TRBV5-1 with TRBJ2-5; TRBD1 aligns across 8 bases. Germline V gene data show CDR1 as SGHRS and CDR2 as YFSETQ. The CDR3 contains 15 residues. Trimming took 4 bases from V and 5 from J; bases not matched to a gene: 10. The CDR3 loop reads CASSRWDRLGETQYF. The CDR3 DNA is TGCGCCAGCAGCCGTTGGGACAGGTTGGGGGAGACCCAGTACTTC. The complete variable domain, with remaining parts taken from reference TRBV5-1 and TRBJ2-5, reads KAGVTQTPRYLIKTRGQQVTLSCSPISGHRSVSWYQQTPGQGLQFLFEYFSETQRNKGNFPGRFSGRQFSNSRSEMNVSTLELGDSALYLCASSRWDRLGETQYFGPGTRLLVL.

The V call is TRBV24-1, the J call TRBJ2-2, with TRBD1 matching over 8 bases. The V and J ends lost 3 bases and 3 bases, in that order; junction bases with no gene match: 5. This CDR3 contains 16 residues. Germline V gene data show CDR1 as KGHDR and CDR2 as SFDVKD. CDR3 coding DNA: TGTGCCACCAGTGATACAGGGGGTTGGGACACCGGGGAGCTGTTTTTT. The encoded protein is CATSDTGGWDTGELFF.

This clone was seen only a few times. This chain uses TRBV19 with TRBJ2-7; the match to TRBD1 covers 7 bases. Germline V lookup: CDR1 LNHDA, CDR2 SQIVND (reference sequence). This CDR3 comprises 15 residues. The V segment lost 11 bases and the J segment 7 bases; nucleotides outside the gene matches: 20. CDR3 sequence: CAEQQGLRYRHEQYF. In DNA, the CDR3 is TGTGCCGAACAACAGGGGCTGAGGTATCGGCATGAGCAGTACTTC. The full variable domain, in which reference TRBV19 and TRBJ2-7 provide the parts outside the CDR3, is DGGITQSPKYLFRKEGQNVTLSCEQNLNHDAMYWYRQDPGQGLRLIYYSQIVNDFQKGDIAEGYSVSREKKESFPLTVTSAQKNPTAFYLCAEQQGLRYRHEQYFGPGTRLTVT.

This clone appeared a few times. The rearrangement links TRBV28 to TRBJ2-5; TRBD2 is a possible D gene (6 bases). The germline V gene has CDR1 MDHEN and CDR2 SYDVKM. Trimming stripped 1 base from V and 5 bases from J, with 8 bases between. The CDR3 contains 13 residues. The CDR3: CASSLYGGETQYF. The CDR3 DNA sequence: TGTGCCAGCAGTTTATATGGGGGGGAGACCCAGTACTTC.

The V and J genes are TRBV5-1 and TRBJ2-1; 14 positions match TRBD2. V lost 5 bases, J lost 7 bases, and 2 bases stayed unmatched. CDR3 length: 14 amino acids. Germline V gene lookup returns CDR1 SGHRS and CDR2 YFSETQ. CDR3 nucleotide sequence: TGCGCCAGCAGTCGGACTAGCGGGAGGAATGAGCAGTTCTTC. It codes for CASSRTSGRNEQFF.